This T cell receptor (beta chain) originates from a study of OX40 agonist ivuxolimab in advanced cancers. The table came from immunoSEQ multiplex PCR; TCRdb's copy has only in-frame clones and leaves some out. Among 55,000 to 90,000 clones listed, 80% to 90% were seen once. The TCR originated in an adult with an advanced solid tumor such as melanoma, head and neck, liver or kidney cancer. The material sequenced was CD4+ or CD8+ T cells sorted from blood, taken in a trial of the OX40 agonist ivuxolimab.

This chain's CDR3 is CASSEGRSWNYGYTF. Here the CDR3 DNA reads TGTGCCAGCAGTGAGGGTCGGAGTTGGAACTATGGCTACACCTTC. The chain uses TRBV6-1 and TRBJ1-2; the D is unclear. The ends were cut back, 3 bases at V and 2 bases at J, with 13 bases in the middle. The germline V gene encodes CDR1 MNHNS and CDR2 SASEGT. The CDR3 covers 15 residues.